The 31 T cell receptor beta chains presented below share a single source sample, sequenced in a study of blood T cell repertoires in COVID-19. Libraries were prepared by immunoSEQ multiplex PCR; TCRdb keeps only in-frame clonotypes and omits some of them. The sample has approximately 160,000 clones, 65% to 80% seen once. The sample comprised peripheral blood. The receptors originated from a man in his sixties with acute or convalescent COVID-19.

V gene TRBV11-2 combines with J gene TRBJ1-1, with TRBD1 matching 8 bases. CDR3 length equals 15 residues. The ends lost 5 bases at V and 0 bases at J; junction bases unmatched: 5. CDR1 is SGHAT, CDR2 FQNNGV, per germline. The CDR3 DNA sequence: TGTGCCAGCAGCCTAAGACAGGGGATGAACACTGAAGCTTTCTTT. Translated: CASSLRQGMNTEAFF.

The chain couples TRBV4-1 to TRBJ1-4, with D unresolved. CDR1 MGHRA and CDR2 YSYEKL come from the germline V gene. V lost 3 bases and J lost 6, with 5 bases in between. The CDR3 spans 12 residues. CDR3 nucleotides: TGCGCCAGCAGCCACCCGTATGAAAAACTGTTTTTT. Amino acid sequence: CASSHPYEKLFF.

The chain couples TRBV4-2 to TRBJ2-7; D might be TRBD1 (5 bases). The V and J ends lost 0 bases and 5 bases respectively, with 20 bases between them. The germline V gene has CDR1 LGHNA and CDR2 YNFKEQ. The CDR3 loop spans 17 amino acids. This CDR3 reads CASSQDGSGRLGHEQYF. CDR3 bases: TGTGCCAGCAGCCAAGATGGGTCCGGCAGGCTGGGGCACGAGCAGTACTTC.

This chain connects TRBV5-1 to TRBJ2-5; 9 bases are shared with TRBD1. This CDR3 contains 15 residues. Germline CDR1 reads SGHRS; CDR2 reads YFSETQ. The J segment lost 5 bases and the V segment lost 5 bases, leaving 10 bases of the junction unmatched. The CDR3 loop is CASSTGGAAGETQYF. The CDR3 nucleotides read TGCGCCAGCAGTACAGGGGGCGCGGCTGGCGAGACCCAGTACTTC. Based on the CDR3 plus reference TRBV5-1 and TRBJ2-5, the full variable domain is KAGVTQTPRYLIKTRGQQVTLSCSPISGHRSVSWYQQTPGQGLQFLFEYFSETQRNKGNFPGRFSGRQFSNSRSEMNVSTLELGDSALYLCASSTGGAAGETQYFGPGTRLLVL.

This chain connects TRBV6-1 to TRBJ2-3; 8 bases are shared with TRBD2. The ends lost 0 bases at V and 4 bases at J; junction bases unmatched: 12. The germline V gene has CDR1 MNHNS and CDR2 SASEGT. The CDR3 contains 18 residues. The CDR3 loop is CASSEAIFGGAGSDTQYF. DNA of the CDR3: TGTGCCAGCAGTGAAGCTATCTTCGGGGGGGCCGGGTCAGATACGCAGTATTTT.

The chain combines TRBV18 with TRBJ1-1; a weak D match, TRBD1 (5 bases). The length of the CDR3 is 17 residues. The V and J ends lost 3 bases and 4 bases respectively, with 21 bases between them. From germline, CDR1 is KGHSH and CDR2 LQKENI. The CDR3 loop reads CASSPRGVATGGTEAFF. The CDR3 nucleotides are TGTGCCAGCTCACCCCGGGGCGTAGCGACGGGAGGCACTGAAGCTTTCTTT.

The CDR3 DNA reads as TGTGCCAGCAGATCTGACGGGGGGTATGGCTACACCTTC. This sequence encodes CASRSDGGYGYTF. V gene TRBV5-6 combines with J gene TRBJ1-2; D is perhaps TRBD1 (5 bases). The germline V gene encodes CDR1 SGHDT and CDR2 YYEEEE. With 5 bases removed from V and 5 bases from J, the gap between germline ends came to 13 bases. The CDR3 runs to 13 residues.

CDR3 DNA: TGTGCCAGTAGTCCCACGGGGATTGAGCAGTTCTTC. Its protein product is CASSPTGIEQFF. The chain carries TRBV19 and TRBJ2-1, with D possibly being TRBD2 (5 bases). The V end was cut by 5 bases, the J end by 9 bases, with 11 bases between. Per germline, CDR1 LNHDA and CDR2 SQIVND (reference sequence). The CDR3 consists of 12 residues.

The chain recombines TRBV1 with TRBJ2-2; the table's D call, TRBD1, has no DNA check behind it. TRBV1 is assigned pseudogene status. The CDR3 totals 15 residues. Written as DNA, the CDR3 is TGCACCAGCAGCCGCGGACAGGGGAGTACCGGGGAGCTGTTTTTT. Translating it yields CTSSRGQGSTGELFF.

This clone came up a few times. The V call is TRBV27, the J call TRBJ1-2; 7 bases are shared with TRBD1. V shed 10 bases, J shed 4 bases, and the junction held 12 bases outside the gene matches. This CDR3 contains 14 residues. The V gene's germline CDR1 is MNHEY and CDR2 SMNVEV (reference sequence). The CDR3 spells CATLLTGTLYGYTF. Written as DNA, the CDR3 is TGTGCCACCCTATTGACAGGGACCCTCTATGGCTACACCTTC.

This chain connects TRBV12-3 or TRBV12-4 to TRBJ1-1; D remains unclear. Trimming left V 5 bases short and J 5 bases short, with 6 bases between. CDR3 length: 11 amino acids. The CDR3 DNA is TGTGCCAGCAGTCGGGGAACTGAAGCTTTCTTT. It is translated as CASSRGTEAFF.

The chain recombines TRBV24-1 with TRBJ2-7, with 9 bases lining up with TRBD1. The CDR3 consists of 15 residues. Germline trimming cut 4 bases from V and 3 bases from J; bases unmatched to any gene: 6. CDR1 KGHDR and CDR2 SFDVKD come from the germline V gene. The CDR3 DNA sequence: TGTGCCACCAGTGACTCCGGGACAGGGAGCTACGAGCAGTACTTC. It yields the protein CATSDSGTGSYEQYF.

The rearrangement uses TRBV18 and TRBJ1-4, with TRBD1 as a possible D gene (5 bases). The CDR3 runs to 14 residues. Trimming removed 4 bases at V and 0 bases at J, with 6 bases between. Germline V lookup: CDR1 KGHSH, CDR2 LQKENI. The CDR3: CASSQTATNEKLFF. CDR3 bases: TGTGCCAGCTCACAGACAGCAACTAATGAAAAACTGTTTTTT.

In DNA form, the CDR3 reads TGTGCCAGCAGGCCACAGGGTCCTTCCTACGAGCAGTACTTC. Translating it yields CASRPQGPSYEQYF. This chain joins TRBV6-5 and TRBJ2-7; D is possibly TRBD1 (6 bases). Looked up from germline, CDR1 is MNHEY and CDR2 is SVGAGI. The CDR3 is made up of 14 amino acids. Trimming cost V 6 bases and J 1 base, with 13 bases left between them.

The chain couples TRBV6-5 to TRBJ2-7, with D perhaps matching TRBD1 (5 bases). V was cut by 4 bases and J by 3 bases, with 13 bases left in between. The CDR3 extends over 14 amino acids. Germline CDR1 reads MNHEY; CDR2 reads SVGAGI. CDR3 sequence reads: CASSLQGKYYEQYF. The CDR3 region has the DNA TGTGCCAGCAGTTTGCAGGGCAAATACTACGAGCAGTACTTC.

The V and J genes are TRBV14 and TRBJ2-7; D possibly corresponds to TRBD2 (6 bases). Looked up from germline, CDR1 is SGHDN and CDR2 is FVKESK. The V and J ends lost 2 bases and 9 bases respectively, with 14 bases between them. The length of the CDR3 is 13 residues. CDR3 coding DNA: TGTGCCAGCAGCCAATATACGGGGGTCGGGCAGTACTTC. Protein sequence: CASSQYTGVGQYF.

The J gene is TRBJ2-7, the V gene TRBV29-1, with TRBD1 matching 9 bases. The CDR3 spans 12 residues. V trimming: 7 bases; J trimming: 3 bases; junction bases outside the gene matches: 4. Germline V gives CDR1 SQVTM, CDR2 ANQGSEA. CDR3 amino acids: CSGGQGDYEQYF. The CDR3 DNA reads as TGCAGCGGGGGACAGGGCGACTACGAGCAGTACTTC.

The chain combines TRBV29-1 with TRBJ1-5; D is ambiguous. The germline gives CDR1 SQVTM, CDR2 ANQGSEA. Trimming cost V 3 bases and J 0 bases, with 12 bases left between them. The CDR3 runs to 15 residues. CDR3 nucleotides: TGCAGCGTTGACGGCGGTTATCGTAGCAATCAGCCCCAGCATTTT. Amino acids: CSVDGGYRSNQPQHF.

The CDR3 coding sequence is TGCGCCAGCCGGACCGGGACAAAGAACACTGAAGCTTTCTTT. Translated, it gives CASRTGTKNTEAFF. The chain is built from TRBV5-1 and TRBJ1-1, with a weak D call TRBD1 (6 bases). Between the trimmed V and J ends, which lost 7 bases and 1 base, there was a span of 14 bases. Germline CDR1 reads SGHRS; CDR2 reads YFSETQ. The CDR3 has 14 residues.

The chain couples TRBV3-1 (or the pseudogene TRBV3-2) to TRBJ2-5; no clear D. CDR1 is LGHDT and CDR2 is YNNKEL in the germline V gene (reference sequence). Trimming cost V 0 bases and J 1 base, with 15 bases left between them. The CDR3 loop spans 17 amino acids. The CDR3 sequence: CASSQEVGNTAQETQYF. The CDR3 coding sequence is TGTGCCAGCAGCCAAGAAGTGGGCAACACCGCCCAAGAGACCCAGTACTTC.

This clone was detected only once. V gene TRBV5-1 combines with J gene TRBJ2-5, with a possible D match to TRBD2 (7 bases). CDR1 and CDR2 (germline): SGHRS, YFSETQ. This CDR3 contains 13 residues. With 3 bases removed from V and 6 bases from J, the gap between germline ends came to 12 bases. The CDR3 DNA reads as TGCGCCAGCAGCTCGGGGGGCGGACAGACCCAGTACTTC. Translating it yields CASSSGGGQTQYF.

V gene TRBV3-1 (or the pseudogene TRBV3-2) combines with J gene TRBJ2-1, with 10 bases fitting TRBD1. This CDR3 has 18 amino acids. Germline V gene sequence: CDR1 LGHDT, CDR2 YNNKEL (reference sequence). Losses at the gene ends were 0 bases for V and 5 bases for J; bases not matched to a gene: 10. The CDR3 loop reads CASSQEEGTGDRDNEQFF. The CDR3 region has the DNA TGTGCCAGCAGCCAAGAGGAGGGGACAGGGGACAGGGACAATGAGCAGTTCTTC.

The chain uses TRBV9 and TRBJ1-3; 7 bases match TRBD1. Trimming took 4 bases from V and 0 from J; bases not matched to a gene: 10. Per germline, CDR1 SGDLS and CDR2 YYNGEE. The CDR3 totals 17 residues. This CDR3 reads CASSPSGGGDSGNTIYF. The CDR3 bases are TGTGCCAGCAGCCCCTCGGGAGGGGGCGACTCTGGAAACACCATATATTTT. Full variable domain (remainder filled in from reference TRBV9 and TRBJ1-3): DSGVTQTPKHLITATGQRVTLRCSPRSGDLSVYWYQQSLDQGLQFLIQYYNGEERAKGNILERFSAQQFPDLHSELNLSSLELGDSALYFCASSPSGGGDSGNTIYFGEGSWLTVV.

This chain connects TRBV11-3 to TRBJ2-1, with D unclear. Germline assignment: CDR1 SGHNT and CDR2 YENEEA. V was clipped by 4 bases and J by 5 bases, with 15 bases between them. The CDR3 loop spans 15 amino acids. CDR3 sequence: CASSSPGFLDNEQFF. CDR3 coding DNA: TGTGCCAGCAGCTCACCGGGTTTTCTAGACAATGAGCAGTTCTTC.

This clone was observed a few times. The V call is TRBV5-6, the J call TRBJ2-1; D may be TRBD1 (6 bases). The CDR3 contains 12 residues. With 2 bases removed from V and 9 bases from J, the gap between germline ends came to 9 bases. CDR1 SGHDT and CDR2 YYEEEE come from the germline V gene. As DNA, the CDR3 is TGTGCCAGCAGCTTTGGGGGCTCTGAGCAGTTCTTC. Translating gives CASSFGGSEQFF. The entire variable domain, with the rest obtained from reference TRBV5-6 and TRBJ2-1, is as follows: DAGVTQSPTHLIKTRGQQVTLRCSPKSGHDTVSWYQQALGQGPQFIFQYYEEEERQRGNFPDRFSGHQFPNYSSELNVNALLLGDSALYLCASSFGGSEQFFGPGTRLTVL.

The chain is built from TRBV9 and TRBJ2-3, with D unclear. Germline CDR1 SGDLS, CDR2 YYNGEE. The CDR3 is 14 amino acids. V was trimmed by 0 bases and J by 6 bases, leaving 11 bases between them. The CDR3 bases are TGTGCCAGCAGCGTAGTAAGTGGCCCTGATACGCAGTATTTT. It encodes CASSVVSGPDTQYF.

This clone was detected once. The V gene is TRBV3-1 (or the pseudogene TRBV3-2), the J gene TRBJ1-1, with TRBD1 as a possible D gene (5 bases). The ends were cut back, 2 bases at V and 11 bases at J, with 12 bases in the middle. Germline values: CDR1 LGHDT, CDR2 YNNKEL (reference sequence). The CDR3 has 12 residues. This chain's CDR3 is CASSQSQGFAFF. The CDR3 nucleotides are TGTGCCAGCAGCCAAAGTCAGGGATTTGCTTTCTTT.

Ten or more counts support this clone. This rearrangement joins TRBV18 to TRBJ1-6; maybe TRBD1 (5 bases). Germline CDR1 is KGHSH and CDR2 is LQKENI. The CDR3 covers 16 residues. V was shortened by 3 bases and J by 5 bases, with 14 bases between the two germline ends. CDR3 loop: CASSPYQGPDNSPLHF. CDR3 nucleotides: TGTGCCAGCTCACCGTACCAGGGTCCAGATAATTCACCCCTCCACTTT.

The chain uses TRBV13 and TRBJ1-1; TRBD1 agrees at 7 bases. Germline CDR1 and CDR2: PRHDT and FYEKMQ (reference sequence). The CDR3 is 16 residues long. J was trimmed by 0 bases and V by 3 bases; bases with no gene match: 7. The CDR3 loop is CASSLEPGQMNTEAFF. The CDR3 DNA sequence: TGTGCCAGCAGCTTGGAACCGGGACAGATGAACACTGAAGCTTTCTTT.

As for this clone: Other DNA sequences in the same sample also yield this CDR3. CDR3 region: CASSEYQTGSDTQYF. CDR3 in DNA: TGTGCCAGCAGTGAATACCAAACAGGGTCAGATACGCAGTATTTT. This sequence joins TRBV25-1 and TRBJ2-3; possible D gene TRBD1, 6 bases. V was pared by 0 bases and J by 4 bases, with 11 bases between. Per germline, CDR1 MGHDK and CDR2 SYGVNS. The CDR3 runs 15 residues.

This clone was seen once. The chain has TRBV11-2 and TRBJ2-5, with D perhaps TRBD1 (6 bases). The V end lost 5 bases, the J end lost 2 bases, and 15 bases lay between the germline ends. The CDR3 has 15 amino acids. Germline values: CDR1 SGHAT, CDR2 FQNNGV. The CDR3 region is CASSLRQATQETQYF. CDR3 coding DNA: TGTGCCAGCAGCCTCCGACAGGCCACTCAAGAGACCCAGTACTTC.